These 23 T cell receptor beta chains were sequenced from one sample in a study of blood T cell repertoires in COVID-19. Here immunoSEQ multiplex PCR was the method, and the copy in TCRdb shows in-frame clones only, minus some. This sample carries approximately 170,000 clones, approximately 93% of them seen once, and the ten largest clones take roughly 1.9%. Sample: peripheral blood. The receptors shown here come from an older woman with COVID-19, enrolled during active disease.

V and J are TRBV6-5 and TRBJ1-5, with TRBD1 matching 9 bases. The J segment lost 4 bases and the V segment lost 6 bases, leaving 7 bases of the junction unmatched. There are 15 residues in the CDR3. Germline assignment: CDR1 MNHEY and CDR2 SVGAGI. The CDR3 is CASSDGQGRNQPQHF. The CDR3 DNA follows: TGTGCCAGCAGCGATGGACAGGGGAGGAATCAGCCCCAGCATTTT.

The CDR3 is CASSDRTGTGVKYF. The CDR3 DNA is TGTGCCAGCAGCGATCGAACCGGGACAGGAGTTAAGTACTTC. V and J are TRBV11-2 and TRBJ2-7; the match to TRBD1 covers 8 bases. CDR3 length: 14 residues. CDR1 is SGHAT and CDR2 is FQNNGV in the germline V gene. V shed 5 bases, J shed 11 bases, and the junction held 14 bases outside the gene matches.

J is TRBJ1-4 and V is TRBV28, with TRBD1 matching 8 bases. After removal of 6 bases from V and 2 bases from J, the junction contained 2 bases not matched to a gene. CDR3 size: 14 residues. Per germline, CDR1 MDHEN and CDR2 SYDVKM. CDR3 amino acids: CASSPGGTNEKLFF. The CDR3, as DNA: TGTGCCAGCAGCCCAGGGGGCACTAATGAAAAACTGTTTTTT.

The rearrangement uses TRBV7-9 and TRBJ1-1, with unresolved D. Germline-derived CDR1 and CDR2 are SEHNR and FQNEAQ (reference sequence). Trimming took off 5 bases at V and 0 bases at J, with 13 bases between the two ends. The CDR3 length is 15 residues. In DNA form, the CDR3 reads TGTGCCAGCAGCCCTTATGGACTAATGAACACTGAAGCTTTCTTT. Translated: CASSPYGLMNTEAFF.

The V call is TRBV30, the J call TRBJ1-2; TRBD1 agrees at 7 bases. The CDR3 contains 13 residues. V shed 5 bases, J shed 3 bases, and the junction held 6 bases outside the gene matches. CDR1 is GTSNPN and CDR2 is SVGIG in the germline V gene (reference sequence). The CDR3 sequence: CAWDPDRDYGYTF. CDR3 DNA: TGTGCCTGGGACCCCGACAGGGACTATGGCTACACCTTC.

The rearrangement uses TRBV27 and TRBJ1-2; perhaps TRBD1 as D (5 bases). Per germline, CDR1 MNHEY and CDR2 SMNVEV (reference sequence). The V and J ends lost 4 bases and 7 bases respectively, with 16 bases between them. The CDR3 consists of 14 residues. The CDR3, as DNA: TGTGCCAGCAGTTCCTTCTTAGGGGTACGTGGCTACACCTTC. As protein: CASSSFLGVRGYTF.

This rearrangement joins TRBV5-1 to TRBJ1-6; 11 bases agree with TRBD1. Looked up from germline, CDR1 is SGHRS and CDR2 is YFSETQ. V was pared by 4 bases and J by 9 bases, with 3 bases of the junction left unmatched. The CDR3 extends over 14 amino acids. The CDR3 region has the DNA TGCGCCAGCAGCGTGGGGACAGGGGGTTCACCCCTCCACTTT. It codes for CASSVGTGGSPLHF.

The gene calls are TRBV4-1 and TRBJ1-5; no firm D call. The germline V gene has CDR1 MGHRA and CDR2 YSYEKL. The CDR3 has 16 residues. Trimming shortened V by 0 bases and J by 3 bases, and 12 bases separated the two germline ends. The CDR3 sequence is CASSQEAGWVNQPQHF. The CDR3 region has the DNA TGCGCCAGCAGCCAAGAGGCGGGGTGGGTCAATCAGCCCCAGCATTTT.

This rearrangement joins TRBV20-1 to TRBJ2-7; D may be TRBD1 (5 bases). Trimming removed 4 bases at V and 3 bases at J, with 7 bases between. The CDR3 extends over 11 amino acids. Germline lookup yields CDR1 DFQATT and CDR2 SNEGSKA (reference sequence). This CDR3 reads CSATGHYEQYF. CDR3 sequence (DNA): TGCAGTGCTACAGGGCACTACGAGCAGTACTTC.

CDR3 loop: CAWKTALNTEAFF. The DNA for the CDR3 is TGTGCCTGGAAGACAGCCTTGAACACTGAAGCTTTCTTT. The rearrangement joins TRBV30 to TRBJ1-1; possibly TRBD1 for D (5 bases). This CDR3 comprises 13 residues. Per germline, CDR1 GTSNPN and CDR2 SVGIG (reference sequence). V dropped 4 bases and J dropped 0 bases, with 9 bases sitting between them.

The chain is built from TRBV3-1 (or the pseudogene TRBV3-2) and TRBJ1-6; D uncertain. Looked up from germline, CDR1 is LGHDT and CDR2 is YNNKEL (reference sequence). CDR3 length: 11 amino acids. The V and J ends lost 4 bases and 14 bases respectively, with 9 bases between them. The CDR3: CASSPSRTLHF. The CDR3 nucleotides are TGTGCCAGCAGCCCGTCGAGGACCCTCCACTTT.

The J gene is TRBJ1-1, the V gene TRBV11-1; tentatively, D is TRBD1 (5 bases). This CDR3 spans 15 amino acids. Looked up from germline, CDR1 is SGHAT and CDR2 is FQDESV (reference sequence). Trimming removed 0 bases from V and 5 bases from J, with 13 bases in between. For the CDR3, the DNA is TGTGCCAGCAGCTTAGCAAGAGGCAGGGCTACTGAAGCTTTCTTT. Its protein is CASSLARGRATEAFF.

The genes are TRBV18 and TRBJ1-2; tentative D call: TRBD1 (6 bases). Between the trimmed V and J ends, which lost 4 bases and 14 bases, there was a span of 23 bases. The CDR3 covers 14 residues. Germline V CDR1 and CDR2: KGHSH, LQKENI. The CDR3 loop reads CASSQTGDTPARTF. CDR3 sequence (DNA): TGTGCCAGCTCACAAACCGGGGACACTCCAGCTAGGACCTTC.

V usage is TRBV14 and J usage is TRBJ2-5, with TRBD1 as a possible D gene (6 bases). V lost 2 bases and J 1 base, leaving 17 bases between the germline ends. This CDR3 is 17 amino acids long. CDR1 is SGHDN, CDR2 FVKESK, per germline. In nucleotides, the CDR3 is TGTGCCAGCAGCCAAACTCAACGTAGGGGGTTCCAAGAGACCCAGTACTTC. This sequence encodes CASSQTQRRGFQETQYF.

This clone was recorded only once. The chain has TRBV6-5 and TRBJ2-1, with a weak D call TRBD2 (7 bases). Trimming took off 2 bases at V and 9 bases at J, with 20 bases between the two ends. The CDR3 extends over 16 amino acids. Germline assignment: CDR1 MNHEY and CDR2 SVGAGI. CDR3 in amino acids: CASSYRGQREGGEQFF. CDR3 sequence (DNA): TGTGCCAGCAGTTACCGCGGTCAGAGGGAGGGGGGTGAGCAGTTCTTC.

The chain links TRBV7-8 to TRBJ2-3; no reliable D call. Germline assignment: CDR1 SGHVS and CDR2 FQNEAQ. Trimming pared 5 bases from V and 1 base from J, leaving 13 bases between. The CDR3 totals 15 residues. CDR3 in DNA: TGTGCCAGCAGCCATCGGGTTACTGGCACAGATACGCAGTATTTT. Translated, it gives CASSHRVTGTDTQYF.

V gene TRBV19 combines with J gene TRBJ2-3; 8 bases line up with TRBD2. Trimming cost V 7 bases and J 4 bases; bases outside gene matches: 4. Germline V gene data show CDR1 as LNHDA and CDR2 as SQIVND (reference sequence). This CDR3 is 13 amino acids long. In DNA form, the CDR3 reads TGTGCCAGTACCTCGGGGGGGGCAGATACGCAGTATTTT. Protein sequence: CASTSGGADTQYF.

The chain links TRBV7-2 to TRBJ1-6, with D perhaps matching TRBD1 (5 bases). CDR1 is SGHTA, CDR2 FQGNSA, per germline. This CDR3 is 14 amino acids long. The V gene lost 2 bases and the J gene lost 7 bases, with 9 bases spanning the gap. The CDR3 region has the DNA TGTGCCAGCAGCTTACAGGGCAACAATTCACCCCTCCACTTT. It translates to CASSLQGNNSPLHF.

This chain links TRBV5-1 with TRBJ1-5; D is possibly TRBD1 (5 bases). V lost 1 base and J lost 0, with 8 bases in between. This CDR3 contains 15 residues. Germline V gene sequence: CDR1 SGHRS, CDR2 YFSETQ. DNA of the CDR3: TGCGCCAGCAGCTTGACAGGCTATAGCAATCAGCCCCAGCATTTT. It specifies CASSLTGYSNQPQHF.

The CDR3 DNA reads TGTGCCAGTAGTATAGAACAGGGAGACGAGCAGTACTTC. It yields the protein CASSIEQGDEQYF. The V call is TRBV19, the J call TRBJ2-7, with D possibly matching TRBD1 (6 bases). CDR1 is LNHDA and CDR2 is SQIVND in the germline V gene (reference sequence). The CDR3 is 13 residues long. V was shortened by 0 bases and J by 5 bases, with 8 bases between the two germline ends.

V usage is TRBV29-1 and J usage is TRBJ2-7, with D tentatively TRBD2 (6 bases). Germline CDR1 SQVTM, CDR2 ANQGSEA. The CDR3 sequence is 11 residues long. Trimming left V 3 bases short and J 6 bases short, with 9 bases between. The CDR3: CSVDSGGEQYF. In nucleotides, the CDR3 is TGCAGCGTTGACTCCGGGGGCGAGCAGTACTTC.

V is TRBV19 and J is TRBJ2-3; TRBD1 might be the D (6 bases). Trimming stripped 6 bases from V and 5 bases from J, with 6 bases between. Germline V gene sequence: CDR1 LNHDA, CDR2 SQIVND (reference sequence). CDR3 size: 11 residues. CDR3 amino acids: CASRGGDTQYF. The DNA of the CDR3 is TGTGCCAGTAGAGGGGGAGATACGCAGTATTTT. The full variable domain, its missing parts supplied by reference TRBV19 and TRBJ2-3, is DGGITQSPKYLFRKEGQNVTLSCEQNLNHDAMYWYRQDPGQGLRLIYYSQIVNDFQKGDIAEGYSVSREKKESFPLTVTSAQKNPTAFYLCASRGGDTQYFGPGTRLTVL.

The chain combines TRBV7-9 with TRBJ1-4; maybe TRBD1 (6 bases). Germline V CDR1 and CDR2: SEHNR, FQNEAQ (reference sequence). The ends were cut back, 2 bases at V and 8 bases at J, with 12 bases in the middle. The CDR3 contains 14 residues. CDR3 nucleotide sequence: TGTGCCAGCAGCTTAATGCAGGGGAACGAAAAACTGTTTTTT. It yields the protein CASSLMQGNEKLFF.